The TCR beta chain described here comes from a study of regulatory T cells in long-lasting Graves disease. CDR1 is GTSNPN and CDR2 is SVGIG in the germline V gene (reference sequence). The V gene lost 3 bases and the J gene lost 6 bases, with 8 bases spanning the gap. There are 11 residues in the CDR3. This clonotype was seen many times. Investigators prepared the TCR beta libraries by applying iRepertoire HTBI primers and Arm-PCR of CDR3 regions. TCRdb called the multiplex PCR reads again in MiXCR, with one record for every CDR3 protein. Of roughly 520,000 distinct CDR3 sequences in the sample, around 12% are singletons; the top ten hold roughly 8.9%. Time point defined: newly diagnosed GD, antithyroid drugs for less than 3 months. PBMC-derived RNA was used for the TCR library. The same specimen was also included in a second study, on T cells in Graves' hyperthyroidism and ophthalmopathy.

The chain carries TRBV30 and TRBJ1-1; no clear D gene. This material consisted of peripheral blood mononuclear cells (PBMCs), taken at new diagnosis, from a patient treated with antithyroid drugs. The receptor's source is a young woman with Graves disease. The CDR3 protein is CAWRGYSEAFF. In nucleotides, the CDR3 is TGTGCCTGGAGGGGCTATTCTGAAGCTTTCTTT.